A single T cell receptor beta chain is shown here with its context. Its antigen is not known. The data were obtained in a study of OX40 agonist ivuxolimab in advanced cancers. On the study more broadly: Each patient was given ivuxolimab into a vein every 2 weeks, at 0.01 to 10 mg/kg. Notes on the study in general: Both blood CD4+ and CD8+ T cells showed clonal growth by week 6 at 0.1 to 3.0 mg/kg. Averaging showed that CD8+ T cells had more expanded clones than CD4+ did. It was not determined which antigens were specifically recognized by the peripheral T cells that had undergone clonal expansion.

The repertoire was sequenced with immunoSEQ multiplex PCR; TCRdb's copy has only in-frame clones and lacks some. The table lists 50,000 or so clones, approximately 92% of them singletons. The sequenced sample was CD4+ or CD8+ T cells sorted from blood, obtained in a trial of the OX40 agonist ivuxolimab. The receptor was derived from an adult with an advanced solid tumor such as melanoma, head and neck, liver or kidney cancer.

CDR3 sequence (DNA): TGTGCCACCAGCAGCCCCACCGACAGGGGGGATAGCAATCAGCCCCAGCATTTT. Its protein product is CATSSPTDRGDSNQPQHF. J is TRBJ1-5 and V is TRBV15, with 9 bases that match TRBD1. V shed 3 bases, J shed 0 bases, and the junction held 9 bases outside the gene matches. The CDR3 runs to 18 residues. Per germline, CDR1 LNHNV and CDR2 YYDKDF (reference sequence).